This T cell receptor (beta chain) was observed in a study of Graves' ophthalmopathy and Graves' hyperthyroidism. The CDR3 covers 14 residues. V lost 7 bases to trimming and J lost 2 bases, with 13 bases between them. Germline V CDR1 and CDR2: SGDLS, YYNGEE. Study-wide results and caveats: Researchers report that a 13-signature model separated ophthalmopathy from stable hyperthyroidism, posting 85% to 90% sensitivity and less than 82% specificity.

The sequenced template was RNA, covering the TCR beta CDR3 region. First-round RT-PCR with HTBI primers preceded a second-round multiplex PCR. Via MiXCR, TCRdb re-called the multiplex PCR reads, giving one row per CDR3 protein. The top ten clones hold around 10% of a sample with around 1,000,000 distinct CDR3 sequences, roughly 35% of them seen once. This clonotype occurred a few times. Antigen unknown. The study recruited hyperthyroidism patients aged 18 to 65 who were newly diagnosed, under 2 months' duration. Lactation, pregnancy, uncontrolled infections and other autoimmune diseases were all grounds for excluding patients. Symptoms, serum thyroxine and TRAb, thyroid ultrasound, and orbital computed tomography formed the diagnostic basis.

The sample consisted of peripheral blood or thyroid tissue (not recorded which). V gene TRBV9 combines with J gene TRBJ1-5; perhaps TRBD1 as D (6 bases). This receptor was identified in an adult man with Graves' hyperthyroidism. CDR3 sequence: CASPRGQGNQPQHF. As DNA, the CDR3 is TGTGCCAGCCCGCGGGGGCAAGGCAATCAGCCCCAGCATTTT.